This T cell receptor beta chain was observed in a study of control samples from healthy donors and cancer patients. Only in-frame clones appear in the TCRdb table, and some are missing; sequencing was by immunoSEQ multiplex PCR. Of around 110,000 clones listed, nearly 95% are singletons. Germline assignment: CDR1 KGHSH and CDR2 LQKENI. V lost 2 bases to trimming and J lost 8 bases, with 15 bases between them. There are 14 residues in the CDR3. The chain joins TRBV18 to TRBJ1-2, with D unclear. Input material: blood. The TCR originated in a man aged 25 to 40 in good health. CDR3 protein: CASSPEDRHGGYTF. CDR3 coding DNA: TGTGCCAGCTCACCAGAGGACCGTCACGGCGGCTACACCTTC.